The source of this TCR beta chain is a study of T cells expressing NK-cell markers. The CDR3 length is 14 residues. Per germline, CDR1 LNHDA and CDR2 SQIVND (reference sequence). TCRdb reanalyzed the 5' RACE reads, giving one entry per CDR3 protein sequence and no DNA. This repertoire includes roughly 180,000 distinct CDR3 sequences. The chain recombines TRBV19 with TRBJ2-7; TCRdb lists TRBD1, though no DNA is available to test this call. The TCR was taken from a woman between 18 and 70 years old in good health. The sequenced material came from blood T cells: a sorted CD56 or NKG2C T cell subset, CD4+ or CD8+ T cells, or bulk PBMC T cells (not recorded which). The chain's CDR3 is CASSMQGRGYEQYF.